These T cell receptor beta chains were read from a single sample in a study of T cell clonotyping in hematopoietic cell transplantation. Profiling relied on immunoSEQ multiplex PCR, and the TCRdb table lists in-frame clones only, not all of them. The sample consists of over 25,000 clones, over 65% of them appearing once. The sequenced sample was peripheral blood mononuclear cells, obtained before stem cell transplant. The receptors come from a woman aged 25 to 39 with chronic myeloid leukemia. Some clones in this sample may be carry-over from other donors' samples. The CDR3 runs from the conserved cysteine through the conserved F or W. Fields, in order: J gene, D gene, V gene, clone size, CDR3 DNA, CDR3 protein. A D gene is named only where the DNA matches it firmly. Only some rows state a clone size, as once, few, many or a class for expanded clones.

j_call: TRBJ1-2
d_call: .
v_call: TRBV11-2
clone_size: .
cdr3_nt: TGTGCCAGCAGCGCCTCAGGGGATGGCTACACCTTC
cdr3_aa: CASSASGDGYTF

j_call: TRBJ2-2
d_call: .
v_call: TRBV5-1
clone_size: .
cdr3_nt: TGCGCCAGCAGCCCGGGGGACAGCACCGGGGAGCTGTTTTTT
cdr3_aa: CASSPGDSTGELFF

j_call: TRBJ2-3
d_call: .
v_call: TRBV30
clone_size: .
cdr3_nt: TGTGCCTGGGGACTTTCAGCAGATACGCAGTATTTT
cdr3_aa: CAWGLSADTQYF

j_call: TRBJ2-2
d_call: .
v_call: TRBV28
clone_size: .
cdr3_nt: TGTGCCAGCAGTCGCCGGGACAAGAACACCGGGGAGCTGTTTTTT
cdr3_aa: CASSRRDKNTGELFF

j_call: TRBJ1-4
d_call: TRBD1
v_call: TRBV19
clone_size: .
cdr3_nt: TGTGCCAGTAGCGGCAGGGGGTGGTTATCTAATGAAAAACTGTTTTTT
cdr3_aa: CASSGRGWLSNEKLFF

j_call: TRBJ1-1
d_call: TRBD1
v_call: TRBV10-3
clone_size: .
cdr3_nt: TGTGCCATCAGTCGGGACAGGGGAGAGACTGAAGCTTTCTTT
cdr3_aa: CAISRDRGETEAFF

j_call: TRBJ2-2
d_call: TRBD1
v_call: TRBV30
clone_size: .
cdr3_nt: TGTGCCTGCAAACCTCAAGGGACAGGGGCGAACACCGGGGAGCTGTTTTTT
cdr3_aa: CACKPQGTGANTGELFF

j_call: TRBJ1-3
d_call: .
v_call: TRBV10-3
clone_size: .
cdr3_nt: TGTGCCATCAAGAGTGCGCTAGGAAACACCATATATTTT
cdr3_aa: CAIKSALGNTIYF

j_call: TRBJ1-2
d_call: TRBD1
v_call: TRBV5-4
clone_size: .
cdr3_nt: TGTGCCAGCAGCGTCCGGGACAGAGTATATGGCTACACCTTC
cdr3_aa: CASSVRDRVYGYTF

j_call: TRBJ1-2
d_call: .
v_call: TRBV20-1
clone_size: .
cdr3_nt: TGCAGTGCTAGAGGTGGGGGGGGCTACACCTTC
cdr3_aa: CSARGGGGYTF

j_call: TRBJ1-2
d_call: .
v_call: TRBV4-3
clone_size: .
cdr3_nt: TGCGCCAGCAGCCATTCACTCCGGATGGGGGCGGGTGGCTACACCTTC
cdr3_aa: CASSHSLRMGAGGYTF

j_call: TRBJ2-1
d_call: .
v_call: TRBV11-3
clone_size: .
cdr3_nt: TGTGCCAGCAGCTTAGGTGGTCATGAGCAGTTCTTC
cdr3_aa: CASSLGGHEQFF

j_call: TRBJ2-1
d_call: .
v_call: TRBV19
clone_size: .
cdr3_nt: TGTGCCAGTAGTATACAGGGAGCAGGGTCCTACAATGAGCAGTTCTTC
cdr3_aa: CASSIQGAGSYNEQFF

j_call: TRBJ1-2
d_call: .
v_call: TRBV6-4
clone_size: .
cdr3_nt: TGTGCCAGTCTTGCGGGCCGCGGGTGGTATGGCTACACCTTC
cdr3_aa: CASLAGRGWYGYTF

j_call: TRBJ1-5
d_call: .
v_call: TRBV11-3
clone_size: .
cdr3_nt: TGTGCCAGCAGCTTCCGCAGGGACCGTAGCAATCAGCCCCAGCATTTT
cdr3_aa: CASSFRRDRSNQPQHF

j_call: TRBJ2-3
d_call: TRBD2
v_call: TRBV9
clone_size: .
cdr3_nt: TGTGCCAGCAGCGTAGCTACGGGGGCGGGGGGGTATTCAGATACGCAGTATTTT
cdr3_aa: CASSVATGAGGYSDTQYF

j_call: TRBJ1-5
d_call: TRBD1
v_call: TRBV5-3
clone_size: .
cdr3_nt: TGTGCCAGAAGCTTGGGACAGGGCTCTATTTGGAGCAATCAGCCCCAGCATTTT
cdr3_aa: CARSLGQGSIWSNQPQHF

j_call: TRBJ1-1
d_call: .
v_call: TRBV2
clone_size: .
cdr3_nt: TGTGCCAGCAGAGGATCGAACACTGAAGCTTTCTTT
cdr3_aa: CASRGSNTEAFF

j_call: TRBJ1-2
d_call: .
v_call: TRBV29-1
clone_size: few
cdr3_nt: TGCAGCGTTGGAGTAGGGCAGGGAATAAACTATGGCTACACCTTC
cdr3_aa: CSVGVGQGINYGYTF

j_call: TRBJ2-7
d_call: .
v_call: TRBV7-9
clone_size: .
cdr3_nt: TGTGCCAGCAGCTTTGGACACGAGCAGTACTTC
cdr3_aa: CASSFGHEQYF

j_call: TRBJ2-3
d_call: .
v_call: TRBV7-6
clone_size: .
cdr3_nt: TGTGCCAGCAGCCCCACGACTTATCACACAGATACGCAGTATTTT
cdr3_aa: CASSPTTYHTDTQYF

j_call: TRBJ1-2
d_call: TRBD1
v_call: TRBV30
clone_size: .
cdr3_nt: TGTGCCTGGAGTGATGGCAGGGGGTATGGCTACACCTTC
cdr3_aa: CAWSDGRGYGYTF

j_call: TRBJ2-5
d_call: .
v_call: TRBV11-2
clone_size: .
cdr3_nt: TGTGCCAGCAGCCGGACGGAGACCCAGTACTTC
cdr3_aa: CASSRTETQYF

j_call: TRBJ1-1
d_call: .
v_call: TRBV6-1
clone_size: few
cdr3_nt: TGTGCCAGCAGTGTGGGGAACACTGAAGCTTTCTTT
cdr3_aa: CASSVGNTEAFF

j_call: TRBJ2-1
d_call: TRBD2
v_call: TRBV28
clone_size: .
cdr3_nt: TGTGCCAGCAGTCAAAACTCGCGGGGGTACAATGAGCAGTTCTTC
cdr3_aa: CASSQNSRGYNEQFF

j_call: TRBJ2-3
d_call: .
v_call: TRBV2
clone_size: once
cdr3_nt: TGTGCCAGCAGTGAGAAGGGAGATACGCAGTATTTT
cdr3_aa: CASSEKGDTQYF

j_call: TRBJ1-2
d_call: .
v_call: TRBV11-2
clone_size: .
cdr3_nt: TGTGCCAGCAGCTCAGACCTATACACAGGGAATGGCTACACCTTC
cdr3_aa: CASSSDLYTGNGYTF

j_call: TRBJ2-7
d_call: .
v_call: TRBV29-1
clone_size: .
cdr3_nt: TGCAGCGTTGAAGTGCTGGACGGACTCTCCTACGAGCAGTACTTC
cdr3_aa: CSVEVLDGLSYEQYF

j_call: TRBJ2-6
d_call: .
v_call: TRBV7-2
clone_size: .
cdr3_nt: TGTGCCAGCAGCCAAAAGGGTAGCGGCAACGTCCTGACTTTC
cdr3_aa: CASSQKGSGNVLTF

j_call: TRBJ2-7
d_call: .
v_call: TRBV6-5
clone_size: .
cdr3_nt: TGTGCCAGCAGTTACCGCGGGGGCTTTAGCTCCTACGAGCAGTACTTC
cdr3_aa: CASSYRGGFSSYEQYF

j_call: TRBJ1-2
d_call: TRBD1
v_call: TRBV4-2
clone_size: .
cdr3_nt: TGTGCCAGCAGCCAAGATTGGGACAGGGGGTTGGATGGCTACACCTTC
cdr3_aa: CASSQDWDRGLDGYTF

j_call: TRBJ2-5
d_call: .
v_call: TRBV7-2
clone_size: .
cdr3_nt: TGTGCCAGCAGCTTAGCCCGACAGTTGGAGACCCAGTACTTC
cdr3_aa: CASSLARQLETQYF

j_call: TRBJ2-2
d_call: .
v_call: TRBV9
clone_size: .
cdr3_nt: TGTGCCAGCAGCTCACGTAGAGGGGGCACCGGGGAGCTGTTTTTT
cdr3_aa: CASSSRRGGTGELFF

j_call: TRBJ2-2
d_call: .
v_call: TRBV9
clone_size: .
cdr3_nt: TGTGCCAGCAGCGTTGACGGGCGCACCGGGGAGCTGTTTTTT
cdr3_aa: CASSVDGRTGELFF

j_call: TRBJ2-5
d_call: TRBD1
v_call: TRBV4-3
clone_size: .
cdr3_nt: TGCGCCAGCAGCCAGGACAGGGGATGGGAGACCCAGTACTTC
cdr3_aa: CASSQDRGWETQYF

j_call: TRBJ1-5
d_call: .
v_call: TRBV19
clone_size: few
cdr3_nt: TGTGCCAGTAGCATCACTAGGGTTTCTCGGGGGAATCAGCCCCAGCATTTT
cdr3_aa: CASSITRVSRGNQPQHF

j_call: TRBJ2-5
d_call: .
v_call: TRBV7-6
clone_size: medium-sized
cdr3_nt: TGTGCCAGCAGCTTATTTGGAGTTGGTTTAGAGACCCAGTACTTC
cdr3_aa: CASSLFGVGLETQYF

j_call: TRBJ1-6
d_call: .
v_call: TRBV19
clone_size: .
cdr3_nt: TGTGCCAGTAGTATAGATCTTGACAGCTCCTATAATTCACCCCTCCACTTT
cdr3_aa: CASSIDLDSSYNSPLHF

j_call: TRBJ1-2
d_call: .
v_call: TRBV4-1
clone_size: .
cdr3_nt: TGCGCCAGCAGCCAAGACTGGGTGGGGGGAGGGAACTATGGCTACACCTTC
cdr3_aa: CASSQDWVGGGNYGYTF

j_call: TRBJ1-2
d_call: .
v_call: TRBV5-1
clone_size: .
cdr3_nt: TGCGCCAGCAGGGATGGGAACTATGGCTACACCTTC
cdr3_aa: CASRDGNYGYTF

j_call: TRBJ2-5
d_call: .
v_call: TRBV11-2
clone_size: .
cdr3_nt: TGTGCCAGCAGCTTAGGAGGGGGGACCCAGTACTTC
cdr3_aa: CASSLGGGTQYF

j_call: TRBJ2-1
d_call: TRBD2
v_call: TRBV29-1
clone_size: .
cdr3_nt: TGCAGCGCAGTCGGCGGGGGGACCGACAATGAGCAGTTCTTC
cdr3_aa: CSAVGGGTDNEQFF

j_call: TRBJ2-5
d_call: TRBD2
v_call: TRBV7-2
clone_size: .
cdr3_nt: TGTGCCAGCAGCTGGACTAGCGGGGGGGCCGGTGAGACCCAGTACTTC
cdr3_aa: CASSWTSGGAGETQYF

j_call: TRBJ1-2
d_call: TRBD1
v_call: TRBV19
clone_size: once
cdr3_nt: TGTGCCAGTCGGACAGGGGGCGGTGGCTACACCTTC
cdr3_aa: CASRTGGGGYTF